The clone carrying this T cell receptor (beta chain) was picked up one time. Its cognate antigen is unknown. These data belong to a study of T cell repertoires in cytomegalovirus infection. TCRdb passed the reads through MiXCR, listing each CDR3 protein once. Among about 890,000 distinct CDR3 sequences listed, 30% to 40% were seen once. This CDR3 is 17 amino acids long. Germline V gene sequence: CDR1 SGHNT, CDR2 YYREEE (reference sequence). V gave up 4 bases and J gave up 0 bases; unmatched junction bases: 8. Sample: cultured CD8+ T cells from PBMCs, taken from culture after CMV antigen stimulation. The receptor comes from a human donor in good health (CMV status not recorded). Some clones in this sample may be carry-over from other donors' samples. The chain has TRBV5-4 and TRBJ2-1; 9 nucleotides match TRBD1. DNA of the CDR3: TGTGCCAGCAGCACCCGACAGGGGGAAGGCTCCTACAATGAGCAGTTCTTC. Translated, it gives CASSTRQGEGSYNEQFF. The entire variable domain, with the rest obtained from reference TRBV5-4 and TRBJ2-1, is as follows: ETGVTQSPTHLIKTRGQQVTLRCSSQSGHNTVSWYQQALGQGPQFIFQYYREEENGRGNFPPRFSGLQFPNYSSELNVNALELDDSALYLCASSTRQGEGSYNEQFFGPGTRLTVL.